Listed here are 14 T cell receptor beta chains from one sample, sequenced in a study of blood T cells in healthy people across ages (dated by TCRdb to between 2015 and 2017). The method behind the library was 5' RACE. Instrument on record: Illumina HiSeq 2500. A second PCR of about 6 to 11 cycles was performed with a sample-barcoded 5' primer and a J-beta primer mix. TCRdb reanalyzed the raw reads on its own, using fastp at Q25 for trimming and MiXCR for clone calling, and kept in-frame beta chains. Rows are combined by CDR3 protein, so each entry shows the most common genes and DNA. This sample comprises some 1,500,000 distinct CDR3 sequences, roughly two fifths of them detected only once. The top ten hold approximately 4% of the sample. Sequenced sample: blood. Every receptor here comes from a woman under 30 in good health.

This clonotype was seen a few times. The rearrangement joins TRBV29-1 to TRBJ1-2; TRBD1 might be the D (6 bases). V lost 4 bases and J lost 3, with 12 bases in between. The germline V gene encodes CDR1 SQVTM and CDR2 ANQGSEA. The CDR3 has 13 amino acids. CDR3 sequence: CSVVRRTDYGYTF. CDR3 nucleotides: TGCAGCGTTGTGCGTAGGACAGACTATGGCTACACCTTC. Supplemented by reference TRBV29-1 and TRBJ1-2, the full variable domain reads SAVISQKPSRDICQRGTSLTIQCQVDSQVTMMFWYRQQPGQSLTLIATANQGSEATYESGFVIDKFPISRPNLTFSTLTVSNMSPEDSSIYLCSVVRRTDYGYTFGSGTRLTVV.

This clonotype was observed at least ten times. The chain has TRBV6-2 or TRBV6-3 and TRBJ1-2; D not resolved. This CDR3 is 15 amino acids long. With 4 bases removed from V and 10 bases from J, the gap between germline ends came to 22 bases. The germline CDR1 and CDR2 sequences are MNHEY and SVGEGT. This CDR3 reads CASSSVQEAPLDYTF. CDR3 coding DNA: TGTGCCAGCAGTTCGGTTCAAGAAGCCCCTCTTGACTACACCTTC.

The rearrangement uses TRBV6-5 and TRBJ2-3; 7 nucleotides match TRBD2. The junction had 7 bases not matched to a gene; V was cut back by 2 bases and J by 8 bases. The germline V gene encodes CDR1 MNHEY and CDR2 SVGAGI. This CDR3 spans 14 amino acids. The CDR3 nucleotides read TGTGCCAGCAGTTACGTGGCTAGCGGAGGTACGCAGTATTTT. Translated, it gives CASSYVASGGTQYF.

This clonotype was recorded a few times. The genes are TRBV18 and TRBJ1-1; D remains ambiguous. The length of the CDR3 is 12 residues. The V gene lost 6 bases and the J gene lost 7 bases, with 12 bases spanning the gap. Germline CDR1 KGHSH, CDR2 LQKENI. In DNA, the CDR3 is TGTGCCAGCTCCGATTGGTATGATGAAGCTTTCTTT. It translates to CASSDWYDEAFF.

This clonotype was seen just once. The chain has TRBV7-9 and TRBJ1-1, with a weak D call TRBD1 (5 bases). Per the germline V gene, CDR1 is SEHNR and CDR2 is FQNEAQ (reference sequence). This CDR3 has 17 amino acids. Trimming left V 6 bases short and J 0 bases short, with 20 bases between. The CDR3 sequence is CASSAPTRGGMNTEAFF. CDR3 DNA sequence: TGTGCCAGCAGTGCCCCCACGCGCGGGGGAATGAACACTGAAGCTTTCTTT.

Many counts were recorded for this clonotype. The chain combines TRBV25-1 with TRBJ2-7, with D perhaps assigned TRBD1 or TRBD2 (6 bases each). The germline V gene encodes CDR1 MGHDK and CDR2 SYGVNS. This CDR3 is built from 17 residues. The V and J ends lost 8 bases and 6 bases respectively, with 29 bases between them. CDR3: CASRGWGAGFGRVEQYF. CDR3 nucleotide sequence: TGTGCCAGCCGGGGATGGGGGGCAGGGTTTGGTCGGGTCGAGCAGTACTTC.

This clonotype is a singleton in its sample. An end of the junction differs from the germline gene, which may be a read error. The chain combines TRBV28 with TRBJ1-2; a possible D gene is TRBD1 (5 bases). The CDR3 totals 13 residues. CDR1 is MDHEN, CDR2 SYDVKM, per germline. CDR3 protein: CASSYGGLYGHTF. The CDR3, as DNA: TGTGCCAGCAGTTACGGGGGTTTGTATGGCCACACCTTC.

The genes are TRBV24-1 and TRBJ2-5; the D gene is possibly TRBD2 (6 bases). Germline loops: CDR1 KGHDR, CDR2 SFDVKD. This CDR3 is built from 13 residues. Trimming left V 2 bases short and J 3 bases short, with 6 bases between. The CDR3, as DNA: TGTGCCACCAGTGATTGGGGGGAAGAGACCCAGTACTTC. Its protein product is CATSDWGEETQYF.

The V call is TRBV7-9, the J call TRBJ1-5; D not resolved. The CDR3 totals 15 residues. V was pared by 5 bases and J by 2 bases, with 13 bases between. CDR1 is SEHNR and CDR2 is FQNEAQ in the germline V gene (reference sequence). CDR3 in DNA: TGTGCCAGCAGCCCGAAGGGAGGAGGCAATCAGCCCCAGCATTTT. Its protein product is CASSPKGGGNQPQHF.

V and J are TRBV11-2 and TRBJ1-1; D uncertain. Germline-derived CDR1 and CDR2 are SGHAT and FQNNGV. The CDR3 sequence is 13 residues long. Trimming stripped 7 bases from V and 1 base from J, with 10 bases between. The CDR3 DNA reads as TGTGCCAGCAATAGGCACACGAACACTGAAGCTTTCTTT. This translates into CASNRHTNTEAFF.

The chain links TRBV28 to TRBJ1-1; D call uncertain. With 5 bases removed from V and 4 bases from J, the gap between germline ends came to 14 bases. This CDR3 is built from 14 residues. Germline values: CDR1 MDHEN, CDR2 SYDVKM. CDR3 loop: CASSPRLGLTEAFF. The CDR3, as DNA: TGTGCCAGCAGTCCCCGCCTAGGCCTCACTGAAGCTTTCTTT.

CDR3 region: CASSNEPPLPNYGYTF. The DNA for the CDR3 is TGTGCCAGCAGCAACGAGCCCCCTTTACCCAACTATGGCTACACCTTC. This chain links TRBV7-9 with TRBJ1-2; D is unresolved. V was trimmed by 5 bases and J by 2 bases, leaving 18 bases between them. Germline CDR1 SEHNR, CDR2 FQNEAQ (reference sequence). The CDR3 contains 16 residues.

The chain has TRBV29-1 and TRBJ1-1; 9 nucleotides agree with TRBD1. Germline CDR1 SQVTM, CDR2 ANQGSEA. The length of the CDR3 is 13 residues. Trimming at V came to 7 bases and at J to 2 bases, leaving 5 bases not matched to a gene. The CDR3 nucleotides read TGCAGCGCCGGACAGGGGTTCAACACTGAAGCTTTCTTT. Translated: CSAGQGFNTEAFF.

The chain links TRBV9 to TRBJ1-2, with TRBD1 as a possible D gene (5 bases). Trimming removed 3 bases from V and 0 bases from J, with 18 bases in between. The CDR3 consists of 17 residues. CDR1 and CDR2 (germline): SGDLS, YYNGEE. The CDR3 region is CASSAGNRDGANYGYTF. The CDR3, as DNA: TGTGCCAGCAGCGCCGGGAACCGGGACGGAGCTAACTATGGCTACACCTTC.